The clone carrying this TCR beta chain is a singleton in its sample. One end of the junction does not line up with germline, which may come from a read error. The sample is drawn from a study of shared T cell receptors in the human thymus. The CDR3 is 15 residues long. Germline V lookup: CDR1 SSHAT, CDR2 FNYEAQ (reference sequence). Some clones are missing from TCRdb's copy, which holds only in-frame ones; the method was immunoSEQ multiplex PCR. The sample records hundreds of thousands of clones, over 90% being singletons. This chain links TRBV7-7 with TRBJ2-7; 10 bases are a match to TRBD2. Sequences were obtained from thymocytes. The clonotype originates from a human donor. This CDR3 reads CASSSTSGKSFEQYF. The CDR3 bases are TGTGCTAGCAGTTCAACTAGCGGGAAATCGTTCGAGCAGTACTTC.